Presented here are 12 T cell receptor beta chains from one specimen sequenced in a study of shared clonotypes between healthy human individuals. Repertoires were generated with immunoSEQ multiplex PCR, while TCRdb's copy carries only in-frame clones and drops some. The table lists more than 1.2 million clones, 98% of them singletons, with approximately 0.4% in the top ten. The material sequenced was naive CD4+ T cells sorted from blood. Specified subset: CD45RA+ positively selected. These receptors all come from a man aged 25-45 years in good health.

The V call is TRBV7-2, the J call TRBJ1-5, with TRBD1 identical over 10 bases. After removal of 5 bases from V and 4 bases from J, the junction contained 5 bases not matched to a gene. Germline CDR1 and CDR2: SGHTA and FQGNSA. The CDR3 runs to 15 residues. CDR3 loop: CASSGEGQGNQPQHF. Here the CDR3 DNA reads TGTGCCAGCAGCGGAGAGGGACAGGGGAATCAGCCCCAGCATTTT.

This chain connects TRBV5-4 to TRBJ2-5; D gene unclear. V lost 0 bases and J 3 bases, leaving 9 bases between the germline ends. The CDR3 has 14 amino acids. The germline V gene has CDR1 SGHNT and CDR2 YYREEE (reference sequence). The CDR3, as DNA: TGTGCCAGCAGCTTGGGACCGCTAGAAGAGACCCAGTACTTC. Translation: CASSLGPLEETQYF. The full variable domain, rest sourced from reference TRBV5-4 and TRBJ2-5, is ETGVTQSPTHLIKTRGQQVTLRCSSQSGHNTVSWYQQALGQGPQFIFQYYREEENGRGNFPPRFSGLQFPNYSSELNVNALELDDSALYLCASSLGPLEETQYFGPGTRLLVL.

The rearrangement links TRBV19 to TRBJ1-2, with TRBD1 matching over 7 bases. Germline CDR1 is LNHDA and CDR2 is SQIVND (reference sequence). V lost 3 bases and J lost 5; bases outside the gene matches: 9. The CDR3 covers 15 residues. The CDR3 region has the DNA TGTGCCAGTAGTATTTCTCCAGGGGGAGGTTATGGCTACACCTTC. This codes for CASSISPGGGYGYTF.

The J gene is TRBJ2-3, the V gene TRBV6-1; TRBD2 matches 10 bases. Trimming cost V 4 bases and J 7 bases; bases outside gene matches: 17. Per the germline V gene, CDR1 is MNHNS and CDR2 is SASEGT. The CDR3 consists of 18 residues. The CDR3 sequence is CASSGIIGLAAVLNTQYF. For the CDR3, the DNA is TGTGCCAGCAGTGGAATTATCGGACTAGCGGCAGTTCTCAATACGCAGTATTTT.

The CDR3 loop reads CASSPQGNDETQYF. In DNA, the CDR3 is TGTGCCAGCTCACCACAGGGGAATGATGAGACCCAGTACTTC. V and J are TRBV18 and TRBJ2-5; a weak D match, TRBD1 (5 bases). The V end was cut by 1 base, the J end by 5 bases, with 11 bases between. The germline V gene encodes CDR1 KGHSH and CDR2 LQKENI. The CDR3 sequence is 14 residues long. Looking up the rest from reference TRBV18 and TRBJ2-5 gives the full variable domain: NAGVMQNPRHLVRRRGQEARLRCSPMKGHSHVYWYRQLPEEGLKFMVYLQKENIIDESGMPKERFSAEFPKEGPSILRIQQVVRGDSAAYFCASSPQGNDETQYFGPGTRLLVL.

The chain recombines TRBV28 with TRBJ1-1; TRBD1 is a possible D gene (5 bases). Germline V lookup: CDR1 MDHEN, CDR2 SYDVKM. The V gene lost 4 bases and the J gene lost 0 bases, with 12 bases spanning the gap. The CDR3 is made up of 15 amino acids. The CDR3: CASSWARQLNTEAFF. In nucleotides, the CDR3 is TGTGCCAGCAGTTGGGCCCGACAGCTGAACACTGAAGCTTTCTTT.

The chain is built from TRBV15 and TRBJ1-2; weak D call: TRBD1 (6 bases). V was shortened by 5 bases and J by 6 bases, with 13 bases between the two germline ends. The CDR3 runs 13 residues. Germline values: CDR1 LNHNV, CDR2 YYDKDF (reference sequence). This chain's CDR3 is CATSPRGADGYTF. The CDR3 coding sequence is TGTGCCACCAGCCCCCGGGGGGCGGATGGCTACACCTTC.

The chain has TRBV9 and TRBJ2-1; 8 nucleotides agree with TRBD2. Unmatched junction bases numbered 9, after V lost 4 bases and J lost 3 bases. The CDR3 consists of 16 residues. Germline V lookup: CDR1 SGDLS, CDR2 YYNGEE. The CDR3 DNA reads TGTGCCAGCAGCACGGCCGGGACTAGTTACTACAATGAGCAGTTCTTC. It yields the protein CASSTAGTSYYNEQFF.

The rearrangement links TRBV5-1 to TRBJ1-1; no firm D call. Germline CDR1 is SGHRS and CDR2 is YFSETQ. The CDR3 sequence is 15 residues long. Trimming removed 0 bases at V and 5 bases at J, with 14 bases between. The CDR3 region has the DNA TGCGCCAGCAGCTTGGCCGTCGGGGTCGGAACTGAAGCTTTCTTT. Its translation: CASSLAVGVGTEAFF. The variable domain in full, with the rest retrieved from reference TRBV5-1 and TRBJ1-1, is KAGVTQTPRYLIKTRGQQVTLSCSPISGHRSVSWYQQTPGQGLQFLFEYFSETQRNKGNFPGRFSGRQFSNSRSEMNVSTLELGDSALYLCASSLAVGVGTEAFFGQGTRLTVV.

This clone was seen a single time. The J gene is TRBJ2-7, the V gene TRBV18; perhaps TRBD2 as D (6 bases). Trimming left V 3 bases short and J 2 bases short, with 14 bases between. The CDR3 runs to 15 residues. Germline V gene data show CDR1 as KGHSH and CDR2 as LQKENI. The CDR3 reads CASSPFDRGTYEQYF. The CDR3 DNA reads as TGTGCCAGCTCACCTTTTGATCGGGGGACCTACGAGCAGTACTTC.

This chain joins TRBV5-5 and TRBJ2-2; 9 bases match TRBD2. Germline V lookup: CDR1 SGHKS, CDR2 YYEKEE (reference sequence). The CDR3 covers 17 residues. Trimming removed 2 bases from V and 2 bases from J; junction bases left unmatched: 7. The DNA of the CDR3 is TGTGCCAGCAGCTTACGGGGACTAGCCCTAAACACCGGGGAGCTGTTTTTT. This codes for CASSLRGLALNTGELFF.

The CDR3 DNA reads TGTGCCAGCAGCTTTAGGGTCGATGGGACTACCCCCTACGAGCAGTACTTC. Translation: CASSFRVDGTTPYEQYF. This chain uses TRBV11-2 with TRBJ2-7, with 7 bases identical to TRBD2. Germline V gives CDR1 SGHAT, CDR2 FQNNGV. There are 17 residues in the CDR3. V shed 3 bases, J shed 2 bases, and the junction held 13 bases outside the gene matches.